Listed here are 15 T cell receptor beta chains from one sample, sequenced in a study of cytomegalovirus exposure and HLA in healthy donors. Method: immunoSEQ multiplex PCR; TCRdb's copy keeps in-frame clones and lacks some. Found here are 67,000 or so clones, 94% of them singletons; the top ten hold about 1.5%. Sequenced input: PBMCs. The receptors come from a man younger than 35 in good health and CMV-seropositive.

This clone came up once. The chain carries TRBV2 and TRBJ2-3; TRBD2 agrees at 7 bases. V lost 6 bases, J lost 5 bases, and 11 bases stayed unmatched. The CDR3 consists of 15 residues. Germline lookup yields CDR1 SNHLY and CDR2 FYNNEI. CDR3 sequence reads: CASRVLGEGGDTQYF. The CDR3 nucleotides read TGTGCCAGCAGAGTGTTGGGGGAGGGAGGAGATACGCAGTATTTT.

The V and J genes are TRBV5-6 and TRBJ1-1; possibly TRBD1 for D (6 bases). The CDR3 has 13 amino acids. The V end was cut by 0 bases, the J end by 9 bases, with 12 bases between. CDR1 is SGHDT, CDR2 YYEEEE, per germline. The CDR3 bases are TGTGCCAGCAGCTTGGGCAGGGGCCGGAAAGCTTTCTTT. It is translated as CASSLGRGRKAFF.

The chain joins TRBV28 to TRBJ2-1, with 7 bases matching TRBD1. V lost 5 bases to trimming and J lost 2 bases; unmatched junction nucleotides: 6. This CDR3 region has 15 residues. The V gene's germline CDR1 is MDHEN and CDR2 SYDVKM. DNA of the CDR3: TGTGCCAGCAGTCACGACAGGGAAGCCTACAATGAGCAGTTCTTC. Amino acids: CASSHDREAYNEQFF. Drawing the rest from reference TRBV28 and TRBJ2-1, the complete variable domain is DVKVTQSSRYLVKRTGEKVFLECVQDMDHENMFWYRQDPGLGLRLIYFSYDVKMKEKGDIPEGYSVSREKKERFSLILESASTNQTSMYLCASSHDREAYNEQFFGPGTRLTVL.

CDR3 in amino acids: CASSQLAGYNEQFF. CDR3 nucleotide sequence: TGTGCCAGCAGCCAATTAGCGGGGTACAATGAGCAGTTCTTC. V is TRBV14 and J is TRBJ2-1; 8 nucleotides agree with TRBD2. With 2 bases clipped from V and 4 bases from J, the junction kept 1 base outside the gene matches. Germline V gene data show CDR1 as SGHDN and CDR2 as FVKESK. The CDR3 consists of 14 residues.

The chain couples TRBV2 to TRBJ1-1; tentatively, D is TRBD1 (5 bases). CDR1 is SNHLY, CDR2 FYNNEI, per germline. V was trimmed by 6 bases and J by 2 bases, leaving 10 bases between them. The CDR3 length is 13 residues. CDR3 loop: CASRQTGNTEAFF. In DNA, the CDR3 is TGTGCCAGCAGACAAACAGGAAACACTGAAGCTTTCTTT.

CDR3 bases: TGTGCCAGCCACTCAGGGGGCGGATATGGCTACACCTTC. Translated: CASHSGGGYGYTF. V is TRBV6-1 and J is TRBJ1-2; TRBD1 aligns across 8 bases. CDR3 length equals 13 residues. Germline CDR1 MNHNS, CDR2 SASEGT. The V and J ends lost 8 bases and 5 bases, in that order; junction bases with no gene match: 7.

For the CDR3, the DNA is TGTGCCAGCAGTGAAGGGTCAAGTACAGGCAATCAGCCCCAGCATTTT. This encodes CASSEGSSTGNQPQHF. The V and J genes are TRBV2 and TRBJ1-5, with D uncertain. The CDR3 loop spans 16 amino acids. CDR1 is SNHLY and CDR2 is FYNNEI in the germline V gene. V shed 1 base and J shed 2 bases, with 12 bases lying between them.

The chain recombines TRBV5-8 with TRBJ2-7, with 7 bases lining up with TRBD1. V was clipped by 3 bases and J by 6 bases; unmatched bases: 6. The CDR3 sequence is 13 residues long. Germline CDR1 SGHTS, CDR2 YDEGEE. The CDR3 region is CASSSYRGGEQYF. The DNA of the CDR3 is TGTGCCAGCAGCTCGTACAGGGGCGGCGAGCAGTACTTC.

The J gene is TRBJ1-3, the V gene TRBV5-1; the D gene is possibly TRBD1 (5 bases). Looked up from germline, CDR1 is SGHRS and CDR2 is YFSETQ. V was trimmed by 0 bases and J by 0 bases, leaving 13 bases between them. This CDR3 spans 17 amino acids. Here the CDR3 DNA reads TGCGCCAGCAGCTTGGGGGTAGCAGGGCCCTCTGGAAACACCATATATTTT. Translating gives CASSLGVAGPSGNTIYF.

The V call is TRBV18, the J call TRBJ2-6; 8 bases are shared with TRBD1. This CDR3 has 18 amino acids. The germline CDR1 and CDR2 sequences are KGHSH and LQKENI. V gave up 3 bases and J gave up 4 bases; unmatched junction bases: 11. DNA of the CDR3: TGTGCCAGCTCACCTCCAGGGGGCCGGGTGGTCGGGGCCAACGTCCTGACTTTC. Protein product: CASSPPGGRVVGANVLTF.

This chain joins TRBV5-1 and TRBJ2-5, with a tentative D call TRBD1 (6 bases). The V end lost 0 bases, the J end lost 2 bases, and 11 bases lay between the germline ends. Germline CDR1 is SGHRS and CDR2 is YFSETQ. The CDR3 length is 15 residues. The CDR3 loop reads CASSLAPGQQETQYF. CDR3 coding DNA: TGCGCCAGCAGCTTGGCCCCCGGACAGCAAGAGACCCAGTACTTC.

The chain recombines TRBV9 with TRBJ2-7, with TRBD1 as a possible D gene (6 bases). This CDR3 spans 13 amino acids. V gave up 1 base and J gave up 9 bases, with 14 bases separating them. The germline V gene encodes CDR1 SGDLS and CDR2 YYNGEE. The DNA for the CDR3 is TGTGCCAGCAGCGTATGGGACATGGATACGCAGTACTTC. It is translated as CASSVWDMDTQYF.

This chain connects TRBV6-1 to TRBJ1-1, with D unresolved. Trimming took off 7 bases at V and 0 bases at J, with 12 bases between the two ends. CDR1 is MNHNS and CDR2 is SASEGT in the germline V gene. CDR3 length: 14 amino acids. CDR3 region: CASTPHQLNTEAFF. The CDR3, as DNA: TGTGCCAGCACACCCCACCAGTTGAACACTGAAGCTTTCTTT.

The rearrangement uses TRBV19 and TRBJ2-2, with 8 bases matching TRBD1. The CDR3 runs to 16 residues. V lost 7 bases, J lost 1 base, and 8 bases stayed unmatched. The germline V gene has CDR1 LNHDA and CDR2 SQIVND (reference sequence). The CDR3 region has the DNA TGTGCCAGTAATTCCCCCGGGACAGGGAACACCGGGGAGCTGTTTTTT. Its protein is CASNSPGTGNTGELFF.

The J gene is TRBJ2-7, the V gene TRBV12-2; TRBD2, the table's D call, lacks a check against the DNA. TRBV12-2 is deemed a pseudogene. The CDR3 covers 15 residues. The CDR3 DNA reads TGTGCAAGTCGCTTAGGGCAGCGGGTGCCCTACGAGCAGTACTTC. Protein sequence: CASRLGQRVPYEQYF.